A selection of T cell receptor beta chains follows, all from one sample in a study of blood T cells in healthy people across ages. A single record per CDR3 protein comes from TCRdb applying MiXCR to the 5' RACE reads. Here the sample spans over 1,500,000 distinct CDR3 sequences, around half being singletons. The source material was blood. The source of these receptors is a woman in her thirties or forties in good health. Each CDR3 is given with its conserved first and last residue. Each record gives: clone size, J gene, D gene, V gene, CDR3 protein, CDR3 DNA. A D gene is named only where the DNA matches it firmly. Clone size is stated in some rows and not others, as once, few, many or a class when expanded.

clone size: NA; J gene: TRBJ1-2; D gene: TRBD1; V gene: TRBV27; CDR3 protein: CASSLQGVRGYTF; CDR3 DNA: TGTGCCAGCAGTTTACAGGGGGTTCGGGGCTACACCTTC
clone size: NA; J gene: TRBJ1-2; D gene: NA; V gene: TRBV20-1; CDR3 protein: CSATRTYRDYTF; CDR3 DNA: TGCAGTGCTACCCGGACATATCGGGACTACACCTTC
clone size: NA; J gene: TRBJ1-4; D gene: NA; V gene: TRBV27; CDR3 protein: CASSFTHGSNEKLFF; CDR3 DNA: TGTGCCAGCAGTTTTACCCACGGTTCTAATGAAAAACTGTTTTTT
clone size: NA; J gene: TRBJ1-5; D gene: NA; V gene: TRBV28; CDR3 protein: CASLVSWGDGNQPQHF; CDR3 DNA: TGTGCCAGCCTCGTGTCGTGGGGTGATGGCAATCAGCCCCAGCATTTT
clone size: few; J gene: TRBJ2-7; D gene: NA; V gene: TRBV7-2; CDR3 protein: CASSLGRDFSYEQYF; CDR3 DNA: TGTGCCAGCAGCTTGGGTCGGGACTTCTCCTACGAGCAGTACTTC
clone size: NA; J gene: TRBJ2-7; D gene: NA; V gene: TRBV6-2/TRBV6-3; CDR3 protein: CASSFPQVYEQYF; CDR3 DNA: TGTGCCAGCAGTTTCCCCCAGGTCTACGAGCAGTACTTC
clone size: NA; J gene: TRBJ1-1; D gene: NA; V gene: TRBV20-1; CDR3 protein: CSASGVGTEAFF; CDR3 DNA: TGCAGTGCTAGTGGGGTGGGCACTGAAGCTTTCTTT
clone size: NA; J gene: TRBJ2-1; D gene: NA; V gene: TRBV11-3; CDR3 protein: CASSDRGTPNEQFF; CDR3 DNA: TGTGCCAGCAGCGACCGCGGGACACCCAATGAGCAGTTCTTC
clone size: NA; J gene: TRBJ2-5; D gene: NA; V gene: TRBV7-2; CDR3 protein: CASSLTGPGPGETQYF; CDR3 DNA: TGTGCCAGCAGCTTGACTGGACCAGGGCCCGGGGAGACCCAGTACTTC
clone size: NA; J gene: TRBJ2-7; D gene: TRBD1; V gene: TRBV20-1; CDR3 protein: CSAGGLGQGDEQYF; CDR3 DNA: TGCAGTGCTGGAGGCTTGGGACAGGGGGACGAGCAGTACTTC
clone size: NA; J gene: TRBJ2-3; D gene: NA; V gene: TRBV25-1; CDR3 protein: CASSEYSPVRTDTQYF; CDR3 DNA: TGTGCCAGCAGTGAATATAGCCCCGTTCGCACAGATACGCAGTATTTT
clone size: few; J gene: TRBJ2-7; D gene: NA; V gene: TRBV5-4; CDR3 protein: CASSLGSRRAPYEQYF; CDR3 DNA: TGTGCCAGCAGCTTGGGTTCGCGCAGGGCGCCCTACGAGCAGTACTTC
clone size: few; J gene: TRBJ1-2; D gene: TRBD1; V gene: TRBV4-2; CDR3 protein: CASSQEVTGDYGYTF; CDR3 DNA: TGTGCCAGCAGCCAAGAAGTGACAGGGGACTATGGCTACACCTTC
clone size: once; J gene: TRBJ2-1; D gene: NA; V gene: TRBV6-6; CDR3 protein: CASSSAETQFF; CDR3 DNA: TGTGCCAGCAGTTCGGCGGAGACCCAGTTCTTC